This T cell receptor (beta chain) was identified in a study of cytomegalovirus exposure and HLA in healthy donors. In the study overall: Earlier work reported 100 million to 130 million unique TCR beta sequences from some 180 million T cells. The early release's HLA-typed donors yielded some 85 million unique TCRs. Whole-study results and caveats: Rare TCR sequences dominated, though some public TCRs recurred in many donors.

13 Jbeta primers and 60 Vbeta primers were used for the PCR. Sequencing used immunoSEQ multiplex PCR; TCRdb keeps in-frame clones, though not all of them. The repertoire has about 170,000 clones, 82% of them found once; the top ten carry approximately 1.6%. Remarks on this clone: Its antigen is unidentified.

Trimming pared 7 bases from V and 8 bases from J, leaving 15 bases between. In germline, CDR1 is SGHTA, CDR2 FQGNSA. The CDR3 spans 13 residues. J is TRBJ2-4 and V is TRBV7-2; a possible D gene is TRBD2 (6 bases). The receptor was derived from a male donor in good health and CMV-seronegative. Sample: PBMCs. The CDR3 DNA is TGTGCCAGCACCTCTCGACCGGGAGACATTCAGTACTTC. Residues: CASTSRPGDIQYF.